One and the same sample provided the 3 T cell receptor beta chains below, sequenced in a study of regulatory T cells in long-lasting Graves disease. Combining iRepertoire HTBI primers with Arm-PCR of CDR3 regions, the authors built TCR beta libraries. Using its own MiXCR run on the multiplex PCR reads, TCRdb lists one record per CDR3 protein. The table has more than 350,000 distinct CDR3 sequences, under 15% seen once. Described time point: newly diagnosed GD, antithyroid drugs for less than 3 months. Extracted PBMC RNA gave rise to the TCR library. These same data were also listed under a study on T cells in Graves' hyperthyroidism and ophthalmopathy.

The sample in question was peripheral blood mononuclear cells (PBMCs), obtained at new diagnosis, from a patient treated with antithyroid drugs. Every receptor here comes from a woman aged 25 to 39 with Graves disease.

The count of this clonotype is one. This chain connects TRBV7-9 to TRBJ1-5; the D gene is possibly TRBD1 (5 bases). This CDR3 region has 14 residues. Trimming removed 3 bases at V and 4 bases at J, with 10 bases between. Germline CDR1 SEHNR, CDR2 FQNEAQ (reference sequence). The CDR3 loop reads CASSFGGLNQPQHF. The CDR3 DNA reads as TGTGCCAGCAGCTTTGGGGGGTTAAATCAGCCCCAGCATTTT.

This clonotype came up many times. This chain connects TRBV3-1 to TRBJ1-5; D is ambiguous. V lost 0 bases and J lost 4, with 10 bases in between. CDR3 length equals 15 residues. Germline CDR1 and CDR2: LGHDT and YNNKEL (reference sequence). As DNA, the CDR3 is TGTGCCAGCAGCCAAGATGCGGGTCGGAATCAGCCCCAGCATTTT. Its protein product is CASSQDAGRNQPQHF.

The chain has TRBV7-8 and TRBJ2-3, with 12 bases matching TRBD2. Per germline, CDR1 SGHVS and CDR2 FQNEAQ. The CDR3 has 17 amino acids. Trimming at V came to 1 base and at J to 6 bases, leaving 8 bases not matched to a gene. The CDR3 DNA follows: TGTGCCAGCAGCTTAGAGGCTAGCGGGAGGGTGCTTGATACGCAGTATTTT. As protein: CASSLEASGRVLDTQYF.